These 8 T cell receptor beta chains share one sample of origin, sequenced in a study of neoadjuvant anti-PD-1 for oral cavity cancer. Time point of the sample: after neoadjuvant nivolumab, at surgical resection. Measured with immunoSEQ multiplex PCR; TCRdb has only the in-frame clones, and not every one. This sample has approximately 13,000 clones, with about 74% found just once. The starting material was PBMCs, obtained after nivolumab (anti-PD-1) treatment. These receptors were obtained from a person between 40 and 80 years old with oral cavity squamous cell carcinoma.

The chain recombines TRBV11-2 with TRBJ1-1, with D possibly TRBD1 on 6 matching bases. Between the trimmed V and J ends, which lost 4 bases and 0 bases, there was a span of 9 bases. Germline V gene data show CDR1 as SGHAT and CDR2 as FQNNGV. The CDR3 runs 14 residues. The CDR3: CASSSGHLNTEAFF. CDR3 coding DNA: TGTGCCAGCAGCTCGGGACACCTGAACACTGAAGCTTTCTTT.

The rearrangement uses TRBV27 and TRBJ2-7; TRBD2 aligns across 7 bases. The CDR3 consists of 14 residues. V lost 8 bases to trimming and J lost 2 bases; unmatched junction nucleotides: 9. The germline gives CDR1 MNHEY, CDR2 SMNVEV (reference sequence). This CDR3 is CASGGGNRPYEQYF. CDR3 coding DNA: TGTGCCAGCGGGGGGGGGAACCGCCCCTACGAGCAGTACTTC.

This sequence joins TRBV5-1 and TRBJ1-1, with D maybe TRBD1 (5 bases). CDR1 and CDR2 (germline): SGHRS, YFSETQ. Trimming stripped 4 bases from V and 6 bases from J, with 13 bases between. This CDR3 comprises 13 residues. Here the CDR3 DNA reads TGCGCCAGCAGCGGTACAGGAGGGGCTGAAGCTTTCTTT. This codes for CASSGTGGAEAFF.

V gene TRBV9 combines with J gene TRBJ2-1; 10 bases agree with TRBD1. With 3 bases clipped from V and 5 bases from J, the junction kept 5 bases outside the gene matches. CDR1 is SGDLS, CDR2 YYNGEE, per germline. This CDR3 contains 15 residues. This CDR3 reads CASSGTGTGDNEQFF. The DNA of the CDR3 is TGTGCCAGCAGCGGAACCGGGACAGGGGACAATGAGCAGTTCTTC.

This clone was counted a single time. V and J are TRBV5-4 and TRBJ2-7, with D tentatively TRBD1 or TRBD2 (6 bases each). V was clipped by 7 bases and J by 6 bases, with 11 bases between them. Germline V CDR1 and CDR2: SGHNT, YYREEE (reference sequence). The CDR3 contains 11 residues. The CDR3 bases are TGTGCCAGCTCTGGGGGGCGCGAGCAGTACTTC. It codes for CASSGGREQYF.

The chain carries TRBV5-1 and TRBJ1-5; D call uncertain. Trimming removed 0 bases from V and 0 bases from J, with 7 bases in between. CDR3 length: 15 amino acids. In germline, CDR1 is SGHRS, CDR2 YFSETQ. The CDR3 DNA reads as TGCGCCAGCAGCTTGGACGGATATAGCAATCAGCCCCAGCATTTT. This translates into CASSLDGYSNQPQHF. The full variable domain, with the rest looked up from reference TRBV5-1 and TRBJ1-5, is KAGVTQTPRYLIKTRGQQVTLSCSPISGHRSVSWYQQTPGQGLQFLFEYFSETQRNKGNFPGRFSGRQFSNSRSEMNVSTLELGDSALYLCASSLDGYSNQPQHFGDGTRLSIL.

The chain carries TRBV5-4 and TRBJ2-1; 9 bases are shared with TRBD1. The CDR3 consists of 15 residues. Germline V gives CDR1 SGHNT, CDR2 YYREEE (reference sequence). V lost 4 bases and J lost 7; bases outside the gene matches: 9. CDR3 DNA sequence: TGTGCCAGCAGCATAGGACAGGGGTTCGGAAATGAGCAGTTCTTC. It translates to CASSIGQGFGNEQFF.

CDR3 amino acids: CASGRSGIVNTGELFF. The CDR3, as DNA: TGTGCCAGCGGCCGTAGCGGGATCGTGAACACCGGGGAGCTGTTTTTT. V usage is TRBV28 and J usage is TRBJ2-2; 8 bases line up with TRBD2. Germline CDR1 reads MDHEN; CDR2 reads SYDVKM. Unmatched junction bases numbered 9, after V lost 8 bases and J lost 1 base. The CDR3 extends over 16 amino acids.